This T cell receptor beta chain was identified during a study of shared clonotypes between healthy human individuals (dated by TCRdb to about 2020). For the wider study: Three men and two women, aged 18 to 49 years, made up the cohort. For each donor, CD4 naive and CD4 memory were each run on three plates, CD8 naive on two plates, and CD8 memory on one plate. To estimate repertoire size and how much clonotype sharing occurs between individuals, the study deeply sequenced the blood TCR repertoires of several healthy adults. Different laboratories and diverse techniques were used to prepare libraries and sequence TCR repertoires, to increase sequencing depth and limit assay-specific biases. Per donor, leukapheresis produced somewhere between about 0.94 and 9.5 billion PBMCs.

Using the deep immunoSEQ assay, multiplex PCR amplified TCR CDR3 regions from genomic DNA. Genomic DNA extracted from each cell subset was distributed evenly over all wells of several immunoSEQ 96-well plates, and each plate served as one replicate. For sorted subsets, each replicate PCR was loaded with roughly 200 ng genomic DNA, equivalent to 30,000 or so T cell genomes. The purified libraries were quantified using a Qubit 3.0 fluorometer, sized with a Bioanalyzer 2100, and then quantified again using the KAPA Library Quantification kit. Every immunoSEQ 96-well plate was sequenced on a dedicated single-read 150-cycle Illumina NextSeq 550 flow cell. On the study's bioinformatics: The immunoSEQ output contained only junctional sequences without quality scores, so filtering could not match that applied to full-length reads. Sequences were annotated with PyIR, a Python wrapper for IgBLAST v1.9, and V/J genes and CDR3 were assigned using IMGT germline references. Reads with weak V/J assignments (E-value above 1e-6), missing CDR3, stop codons, out-of-frame junctions, or ambiguous translated residues were removed. A V3J clonotype was defined by an identical inferred V gene, J gene, and CDR3 amino acid sequence. To compute the percentage overlap between repertoires, the number of shared unique clonotypes was divided by the size of the smaller repertoire. Repertoire richness was assessed with RTK rarefaction, the Chao1 estimator, and Recon v2.1 estimates of unobserved clonotypes. Generation probabilities were computed with OLGA for all TCRbeta clonotypes obtained by the gDNA method from several donors. The table comes from immuneACCESS by way of TCRdb, which keeps in-frame sequences with V and J called. Part of the clones is missing from these tables; in studies checked, under half for an unresolved V gene and the rest for unknown reasons. V, J and clone size were drawn from that table, and D and trimming were deduced from the DNA. This sample lists 1,400,000 or so clones; approximately 98.5% were detected once. Around 0.33% of the sample belongs to the ten largest clones.

The donors were healthy, HIV-negative adults with no recently reported acute infections or vaccinations. All donors were Caucasian adults living in Nashville, Tennessee, USA. CD4+ T cells were enriched through magnetic negative selection, after which naive cells were positively selected on CD45RA and the remaining negative fraction served as the memory subset. Blood was obtained by leukapheresis, after which PBMCs were separated by Ficoll-Histopaque density gradient centrifugation and cryopreserved in liquid nitrogen vapor phase. Analytical flow cytometry was used to check the purity and quantity of every magnetically sorted T cell population. Each sorted fraction had its genomic DNA isolated and then quantified by UV absorbance on a Nanodrop 2000c. Summary of the overall study and its limitations: Clonotypes shared by all four sorted-subset donors showed higher generation probabilities than non-shared clonotypes. The small number of donors limited the genetic and exposure-history diversity represented. Incomplete sequencing was indicated by rarefaction of sorted-subset datasets, despite the large sequencing depth. Sampling was restricted to blood, and TCR repertoires in tissue are likely to differ from TCR repertoires in blood. Larger estimated clonotype richness was generally found for naive subsets than for memory subsets. About 5% of naive CD4, approximately 3.7% of naive CD8, about 2.5% of memory CD4, and 0.4% of memory CD8 clonotypes were shared across a few donors. Pairwise subsampling led to the expectation that sequencing depth would affect the degree of clonotype sharing among donors.

A word on this clone: No antigen is known for it. No quality values exist for individual bases; no much larger clone is one base distant.

The CDR3 contains 18 residues, cysteine and phenylalanine counted. Only the CDR3 DNA stays, 54 bases, in frame from base 1. CDR1 and CDR2 are read off the germline V gene (reference sequence) as MNHEY and SMNVEV. Trimmed from V: 5 bases; trimmed from J: 3 bases; junction bases lacking a gene match: 14. Recombination connected TRBV27 to TRBJ2-7; TRBD2 aligns with 12 central bases. This clonotype was obtained from a young man in good health. Sequencing used naive CD4+ T cells sorted from blood. Read against the paper, the sample's cell subset or site label means: CD45RA+ positively selected. The CDR3 protein is CASSAGTATSGSVYEQYF. The sequenced DNA: TGTGCCAGCAGTGCCGGGACAGCGACTAGCGGGAGTGTCTACGAGCAGTACTTC.